The sequence of this TCR beta chain was determined in a study of blood T cell repertoires in COVID-19. Whole-study context: Sites across the United States, Italy and Spain contributed samples from acute and convalescent COVID-19. The analysed material was cDNA or gDNA that came from T cells, B-cell-depleted T cells, or PBMCs.

As processed by the authors: By means of reference gene primer amplification, nucleated cell counts were estimated. Method: immunoSEQ multiplex PCR; TCRdb's copy keeps in-frame clones and lacks some. That table gives V, J and clone size, and the DNA gave D and trimming. The table includes about 59,000 clones, about 72% detected once. J was trimmed by 4 bases and V by 0 bases; bases with no gene match: 0. The germline CDR1 and CDR2 sequences are SGHRS and YFSETQ. This CDR3 is built from 15 residues. The clonotype was recovered from an elderly man with acute or convalescent COVID-19. The chain recombines TRBV5-1 with TRBJ2-1, with TRBD2 identical over 11 bases. The source material was peripheral blood. CDR3 amino acids: CASSLASGRYNEQFF. The CDR3 DNA reads TGCGCCAGCAGCTTGGCTAGCGGGAGGTACAATGAGCAGTTCTTC.